The next 20 T cell receptor beta chains were all read from a single sample in a study of cytomegalovirus exposure and HLA in healthy donors (dated by TCRdb to about 2017). Receptor amplification or capture employed the immunoSEQ multiplex PCR assay. TCRdb mirrors the immuneACCESS table, restricted to in-frame sequences. Some clones are absent from its copies; in checked studies, under half trace to an unresolved V gene, and the reason for the others is unknown. Within this sample are some 140,000 clones, with 80% to 90% of them counted one time only. Less than 3.5% of the sample is held by the ten biggest clonotypes. The sequenced sample was PBMCs. The receptors stem from a man younger than 30 in good health and CMV-seronegative.

The rearrangement links TRBV28 to TRBJ1-2; TRBD1 aligns across 8 bases. The germline V gene has CDR1 MDHEN and CDR2 SYDVKM. The V segment lost 6 bases and the J segment 1 base; nucleotides outside the gene matches: 10. The CDR3 is 16 amino acids. CDR3 sequence: CASRVTGDVGNYGYTF. The CDR3 DNA reads as TGTGCCAGCAGGGTGACAGGGGATGTAGGTAACTATGGCTACACCTTC.

The V and J genes are TRBV4-2 and TRBJ2-1; TRBD2 matches at 11 bases. Germline assignment: CDR1 LGHNA and CDR2 YNFKEQ. V gave up 2 bases and J gave up 4 bases; unmatched junction bases: 4. CDR3 length equals 16 residues. Here the CDR3 reads CASSQPRLAGYNEQFF. For the CDR3, the DNA is TGTGCCAGCAGCCAACCGAGACTAGCGGGATACAATGAGCAGTTCTTC.

The chain joins TRBV7-9 to TRBJ1-1, with D perhaps matching TRBD1 (5 bases). Trimming stripped 3 bases from V and 5 bases from J, with 10 bases between. Germline V gives CDR1 SEHNR, CDR2 FQNEAQ (reference sequence). This CDR3 has 13 amino acids. The CDR3 DNA sequence: TGTGCCAGCAGCTTGGCGGGACGAACTGAAGCTTTCTTT. Translated: CASSLAGRTEAFF.

Worth noting for this clone: It is likely a read error: a sequence one base away is far more abundant. The V gene is TRBV9, the J gene TRBJ2-3; 11 positions agree with TRBD2. The CDR3 is made up of 15 amino acids. V lost 3 bases, J lost 0 bases, and 0 bases stayed unmatched. CDR1 is SGDLS, CDR2 YYNGEE, per germline. CDR3 region: CASSGTSGSTDTQYF. For the CDR3, the DNA is TGTGCCAGCAGCGGGACTAGCGGGAGCACAGATACGCAGTATTTT. Variable domain in full (rest from reference TRBV9 and TRBJ2-3): DSGVTQTPKHLITATGQRVTLRCSPRSGDLSVYWYQQSLDQGLQFLIQYYNGEERAKGNILERFSAQQFPDLHSELNLSSLELGDSALYFCASSGTSGSTDTQYFGPGTRLTVL.

The chain links TRBV5-6 to TRBJ2-7, with D maybe TRBD1 (6 bases). This CDR3 spans 14 amino acids. CDR1 is SGHDT and CDR2 is YYEEEE in the germline V gene. Trimming left V 5 bases short and J 3 bases short, with 15 bases between. CDR3 residues: CASRSRGRDYEQYF. The DNA for the CDR3 is TGTGCCAGCAGGAGCAGGGGCCGTGACTACGAGCAGTACTTC. The entire variable domain, with the rest obtained from reference TRBV5-6 and TRBJ2-7, is as follows: DAGVTQSPTHLIKTRGQQVTLRCSPKSGHDTVSWYQQALGQGPQFIFQYYEEEERQRGNFPDRFSGHQFPNYSSELNVNALLLGDSALYLCASRSRGRDYEQYFGPGTRLTVT.

V usage is TRBV11-2 and J usage is TRBJ2-6, with a possible D match to TRBD2 (5 bases). CDR3 length equals 15 residues. The V gene lost 3 bases and the J gene lost 0 bases, with 6 bases spanning the gap. CDR1 is SGHAT and CDR2 is FQNNGV in the germline V gene. DNA for the CDR3: TGTGCCAGCAGCTTTGGGAGCTCTGGGGCCAACGTCCTGACTTTC. Protein sequence: CASSFGSSGANVLTF.

This rearrangement joins TRBV2 to TRBJ2-5; 8 nucleotides match TRBD2. From germline, CDR1 is SNHLY and CDR2 FYNNEI. The CDR3 loop spans 15 amino acids. Losses at the gene ends were 4 bases for V and 1 base for J; bases not matched to a gene: 5. The CDR3 DNA follows: TGTGCCAGCAGTGCCGAGCGGGGGTTCCAAGAGACCCAGTACTTC. This translates into CASSAERGFQETQYF.

The chain links TRBV11-3 to TRBJ2-6; D may be TRBD1 (5 bases). V lost 5 bases, J lost 0 bases, and 8 bases lay in between. Germline V gene data show CDR1 as SGHNT and CDR2 as YENEEA. The CDR3 sequence is 15 residues long. For the CDR3, the DNA is TGTGCCAGCAGCCCAGGGTCCTCTGGGGCCAACGTCCTGACTTTC. It encodes CASSPGSSGANVLTF. The entire variable domain, with the rest obtained from reference TRBV11-3 and TRBJ2-6, is as follows: EAGVVQSPRYKIIEKKQPVAFWCNPISGHNTLYWYLQNLGQGPELLIRYENEEAVDDSQLPKDRFSAERLKGVDSTLKIQPAELGDSAVYLCASSPGSSGANVLTFGAGSRLTVL.

The chain uses TRBV5-1 and TRBJ2-3, with 8 bases aligning to TRBD1. Germline values: CDR1 SGHRS, CDR2 YFSETQ. The CDR3 runs 16 residues. V trimming: 2 bases; J trimming: 3 bases; junction bases outside the gene matches: 8. The CDR3, as DNA: TGCGCCAGCAGCTTCGACAGGGGAGGAAGGACAGATACGCAGTATTTT. Translated, it gives CASSFDRGGRTDTQYF.

The chain couples TRBV13 to TRBJ2-7; D possibly corresponds to TRBD1 (5 bases). Germline loops: CDR1 PRHDT, CDR2 FYEKMQ (reference sequence). Trimming removed 4 bases from V and 0 bases from J, with 19 bases in between. The CDR3 is made up of 17 amino acids. CDR3 coding DNA: TGTGCCAGCAGCTCACAGGACCGGAAGTGGGGCTCCTACGAGCAGTACTTC. Its translation: CASSSQDRKWGSYEQYF.

The chain links TRBV10-2 to TRBJ2-2; tentative D call: TRBD1 (6 bases). V was shortened by 8 bases and J by 6 bases, with 16 bases between the two germline ends. Germline CDR1 and CDR2: WSHSY and SAAADI. This CDR3 region has 14 residues. CDR3 nucleotide sequence: TGCGCCAGCTCGGTCCAGGGGTTTCCCGGGGAGCTGTTTTTT. This gives the protein CASSVQGFPGELFF.

The chain carries TRBV6-5 and TRBJ1-2, with D maybe TRBD1 (6 bases). There are 12 residues in the CDR3. V dropped 6 bases and J dropped 4 bases, with 9 bases sitting between them. Germline-derived CDR1 and CDR2 are MNHEY and SVGAGI. CDR3 in DNA: TGTGCCAGCAGACAGGGAATCTATGGCTACACCTTC. Protein sequence: CASRQGIYGYTF.

The chain employs TRBV29-1 and TRBJ2-2, with 8 bases fitting TRBD2. CDR1 SQVTM and CDR2 ANQGSEA come from the germline V gene. The CDR3 sequence is 17 residues long. The trim removed 4 bases at V and 0 bases at J, leaving 10 bases unmatched. CDR3 protein: CSVGGRGVSANTGELFF. The CDR3 region has the DNA TGCAGCGTTGGTGGGCGGGGGGTTTCCGCGAACACCGGGGAGCTGTTTTTT.

The gene calls are TRBV4-1 and TRBJ2-7, with TRBD2 identical over 15 bases. Germline V gene sequence: CDR1 MGHRA, CDR2 YSYEKL. CDR3 size: 17 residues. The V and J ends lost 3 bases and 3 bases, in that order; junction bases with no gene match: 6. DNA for the CDR3: TGCGCCAGCAGCCAGGTACCGGGACTAGCGGGGGGCTACGAGCAGTACTTC. Translating gives CASSQVPGLAGGYEQYF.

The genes are TRBV6-1 and TRBJ2-7; 9 nucleotides match TRBD2. Germline CDR1 and CDR2: MNHNS and SASEGT. Trimming at V came to 6 bases and at J to 2 bases, leaving 8 bases not matched to a gene. This CDR3 has 15 amino acids. The CDR3 region is CASRLRLADPYEQYF. The CDR3, as DNA: TGTGCCAGCAGACTAAGACTAGCGGACCCCTACGAGCAGTACTTC.

This clone was seen once. The chain couples TRBV5-6 to TRBJ1-1; 10 nucleotides align to TRBD1. This CDR3 contains 15 residues. J was trimmed by 3 bases and V by 4 bases; bases with no gene match: 6. In germline, CDR1 is SGHDT, CDR2 YYEEEE. CDR3 DNA: TGTGCCAGCAGCCCGACAGGGGGCGTTTACACTGAAGCTTTCTTT. Translated, it gives CASSPTGGVYTEAFF.

The rearrangement uses TRBV7-9 and TRBJ1-1; TRBD1 might be the D (6 bases). In germline, CDR1 is SEHNR, CDR2 FQNEAQ (reference sequence). Trimming cost V 5 bases and J 5 bases, with 15 bases left between them. The CDR3 contains 14 residues. The CDR3 loop is CASSTKIRGTEAFF. CDR3 DNA: TGTGCCAGCAGCACCAAAATCAGGGGAACTGAAGCTTTCTTT.

The rearrangement uses TRBV28 and TRBJ1-2, with D unresolved. The CDR3 covers 16 residues. Trimming took off 5 bases at V and 0 bases at J, with 16 bases between the two ends. Germline CDR1 reads MDHEN; CDR2 reads SYDVKM. CDR3 residues: CASSQVATATNYGYTF. The CDR3 region has the DNA TGTGCCAGCAGTCAGGTGGCGACGGCTACTAACTATGGCTACACCTTC.

The V and J genes are TRBV13 and TRBJ2-5; 13 bases agree with TRBD2. CDR1 and CDR2 from the germline V gene are PRHDT and FYEKMQ (reference sequence). After removal of 5 bases from V and 5 bases from J, the junction contained 11 bases not matched to a gene. CDR3 size: 17 residues. CDR3 protein: CASSRGLAGVREETQYF. DNA for the CDR3: TGTGCCAGCAGCCGCGGACTAGCGGGAGTCAGGGAGGAGACCCAGTACTTC.

The rearrangement joins TRBV5-1 to TRBJ2-7, with a possible D match to TRBD1 (6 bases). The CDR3 extends over 14 amino acids. CDR1 SGHRS and CDR2 YFSETQ come from the germline V gene. The ends were cut back, 1 base at V and 0 bases at J, with 8 bases in the middle. The CDR3 region is CASSLLDSSYEQYF. CDR3 sequence (DNA): TGCGCCAGCAGCTTGTTGGACAGCTCCTACGAGCAGTACTTC.